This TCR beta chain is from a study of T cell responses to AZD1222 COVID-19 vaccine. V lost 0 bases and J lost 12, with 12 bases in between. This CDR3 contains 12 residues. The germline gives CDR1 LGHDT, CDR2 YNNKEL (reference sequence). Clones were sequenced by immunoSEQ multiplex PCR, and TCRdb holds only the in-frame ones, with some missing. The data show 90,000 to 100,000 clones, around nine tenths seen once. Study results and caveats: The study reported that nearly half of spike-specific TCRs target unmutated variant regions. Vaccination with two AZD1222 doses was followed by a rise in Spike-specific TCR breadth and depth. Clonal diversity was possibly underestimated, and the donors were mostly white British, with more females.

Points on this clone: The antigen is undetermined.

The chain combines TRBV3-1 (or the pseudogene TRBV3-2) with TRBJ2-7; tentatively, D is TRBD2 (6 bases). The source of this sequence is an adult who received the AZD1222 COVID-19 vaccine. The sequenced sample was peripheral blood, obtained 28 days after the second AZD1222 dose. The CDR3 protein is CASSQEETSVYF. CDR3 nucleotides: TGTGCCAGCAGCCAAGAGGAGACTAGTGTGTACTTC.